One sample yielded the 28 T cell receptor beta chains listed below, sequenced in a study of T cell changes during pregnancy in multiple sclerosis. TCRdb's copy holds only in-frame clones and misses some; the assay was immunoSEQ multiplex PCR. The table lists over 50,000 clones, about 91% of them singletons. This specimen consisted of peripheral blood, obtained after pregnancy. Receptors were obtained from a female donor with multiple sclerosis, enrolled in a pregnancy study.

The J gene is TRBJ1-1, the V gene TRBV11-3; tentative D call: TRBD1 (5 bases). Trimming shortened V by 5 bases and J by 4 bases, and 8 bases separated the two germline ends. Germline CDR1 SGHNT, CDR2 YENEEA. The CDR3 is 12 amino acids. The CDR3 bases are TGTGCCAGCAGCCCCGGGGGCACTGAAGCTTTCTTT. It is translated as CASSPGGTEAFF.

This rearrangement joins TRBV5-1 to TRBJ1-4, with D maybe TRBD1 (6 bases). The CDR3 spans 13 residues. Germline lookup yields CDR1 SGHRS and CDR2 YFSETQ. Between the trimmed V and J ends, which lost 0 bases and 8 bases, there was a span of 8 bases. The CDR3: CASSLERGEKLFF. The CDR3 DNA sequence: TGCGCCAGCAGCTTGGAGAGGGGGGAAAAACTGTTTTTT.

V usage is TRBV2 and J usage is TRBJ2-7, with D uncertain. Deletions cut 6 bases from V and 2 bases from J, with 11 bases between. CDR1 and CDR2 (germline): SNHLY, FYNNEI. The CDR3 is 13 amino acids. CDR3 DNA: TGTGCCAGCAGGATTTTGCGGCCCTACGAGCAGTACTTC. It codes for CASRILRPYEQYF. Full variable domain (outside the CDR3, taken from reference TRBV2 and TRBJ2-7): EPEVTQTPSHQVTQMGQEVILRCVPISNHLYFYWYRQILGQKVEFLVSFYNNEISEKSEIFDDQFSVERPDGSNFTLKIRSTKLEDSAMYFCASRILRPYEQYFGPGTRLTVT.

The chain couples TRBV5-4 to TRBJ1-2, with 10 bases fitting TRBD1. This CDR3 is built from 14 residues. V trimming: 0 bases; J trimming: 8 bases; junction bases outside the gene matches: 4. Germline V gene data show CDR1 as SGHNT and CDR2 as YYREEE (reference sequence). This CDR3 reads CASSLGQGAQGYTF. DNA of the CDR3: TGTGCCAGCAGCTTGGGACAGGGGGCGCAGGGCTACACCTTC.

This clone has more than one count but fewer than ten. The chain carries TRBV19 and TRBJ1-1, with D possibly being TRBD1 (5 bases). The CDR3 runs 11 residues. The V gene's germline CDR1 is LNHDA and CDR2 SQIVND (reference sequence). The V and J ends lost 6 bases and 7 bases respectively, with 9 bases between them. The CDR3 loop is CASSQGIEAFF. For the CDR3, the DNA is TGTGCCAGTAGCCAGGGTATTGAAGCTTTCTTT. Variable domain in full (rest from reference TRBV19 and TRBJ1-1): DGGITQSPKYLFRKEGQNVTLSCEQNLNHDAMYWYRQDPGQGLRLIYYSQIVNDFQKGDIAEGYSVSREKKESFPLTVTSAQKNPTAFYLCASSQGIEAFFGQGTRLTVV.

This CDR3 is CASSPDRESPLHF. DNA for the CDR3: TGCGCCAGCAGCCCCGACAGGGAGTCACCCCTCCACTTT. The rearrangement joins TRBV4-1 to TRBJ1-6; TRBD1 aligns across 7 bases. Germline CDR1 and CDR2: MGHRA and YSYEKL. The CDR3 spans 13 residues. After removal of 4 bases from V and 10 bases from J, the junction contained 4 bases not matched to a gene.

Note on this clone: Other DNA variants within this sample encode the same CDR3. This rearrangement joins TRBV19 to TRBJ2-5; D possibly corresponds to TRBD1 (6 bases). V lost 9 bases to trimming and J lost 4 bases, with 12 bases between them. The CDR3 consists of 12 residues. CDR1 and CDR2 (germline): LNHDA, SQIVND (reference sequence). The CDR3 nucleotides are TGTGCCAGCCGACAGGCGGGAGAGACCCAGTACTTC. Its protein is CASRQAGETQYF.

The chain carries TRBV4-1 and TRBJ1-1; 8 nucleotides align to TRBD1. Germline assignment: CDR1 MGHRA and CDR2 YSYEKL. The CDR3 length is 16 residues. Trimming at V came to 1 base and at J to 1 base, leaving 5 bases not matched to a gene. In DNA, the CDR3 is TGCGCCAGCAGCCAAGCCCTCGGACAGGGGAACACTGAAGCTTTCTTT. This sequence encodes CASSQALGQGNTEAFF.

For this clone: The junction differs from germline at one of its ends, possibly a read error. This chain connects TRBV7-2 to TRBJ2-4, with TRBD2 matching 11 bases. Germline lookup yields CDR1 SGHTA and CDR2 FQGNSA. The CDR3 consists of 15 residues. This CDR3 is CASSLAGGQKNIQYF. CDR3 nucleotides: TGTGCCAGCAGCCTAGCGGGGGGTCAGAAGAACATTCAGTACTTC. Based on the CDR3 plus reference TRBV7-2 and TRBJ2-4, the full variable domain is GAGVSQSPSNKVTEKGKDVELRCDPISGHTALYWYRQSLGQGLEFLIYFQGNSAPDKSGLPSDRFSAERTGGSVSTLTIQRTQQEDSAVYLCASSLAGGQKNIQYFGAGTRLSVL.

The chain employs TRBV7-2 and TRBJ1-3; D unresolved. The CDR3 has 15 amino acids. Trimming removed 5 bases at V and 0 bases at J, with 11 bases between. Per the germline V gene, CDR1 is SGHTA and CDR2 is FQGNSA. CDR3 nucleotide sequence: TGTGCCAGCAGCCGACTACTGATCTCTGGAAACACCATATATTTT. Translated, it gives CASSRLLISGNTIYF.

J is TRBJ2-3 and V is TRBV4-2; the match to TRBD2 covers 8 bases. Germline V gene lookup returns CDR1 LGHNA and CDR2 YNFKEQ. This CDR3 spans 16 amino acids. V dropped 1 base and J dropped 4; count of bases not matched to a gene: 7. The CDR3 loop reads CASSQVVVAGSDTQYF. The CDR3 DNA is TGTGCCAGCAGCCAAGTGGTAGTAGCGGGGTCAGATACGCAGTATTTT.

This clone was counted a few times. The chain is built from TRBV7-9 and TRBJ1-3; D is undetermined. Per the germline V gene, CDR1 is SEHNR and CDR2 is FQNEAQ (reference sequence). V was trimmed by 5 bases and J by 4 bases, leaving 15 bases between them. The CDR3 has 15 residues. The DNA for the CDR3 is TGTGCCAGCAGCCCCGGCGGGTCGAGGGGAAACACCATATATTTT. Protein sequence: CASSPGGSRGNTIYF.

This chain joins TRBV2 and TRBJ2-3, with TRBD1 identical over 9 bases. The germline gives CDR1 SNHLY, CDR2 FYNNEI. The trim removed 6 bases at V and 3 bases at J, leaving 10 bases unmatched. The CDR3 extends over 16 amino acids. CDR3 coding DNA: TGTGCCAGCAGCGACCCCCCGGGACAGGGTACAGATACGCAGTATTTT. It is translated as CASSDPPGQGTDTQYF.

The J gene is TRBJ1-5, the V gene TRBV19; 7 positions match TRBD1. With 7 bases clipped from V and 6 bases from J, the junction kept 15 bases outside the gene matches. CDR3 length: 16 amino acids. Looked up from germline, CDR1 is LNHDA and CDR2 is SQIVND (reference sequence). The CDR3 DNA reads TGTGCCAGTAATACCGGGACAGTCTATTCTCGTCAGCCCCAGCATTTT. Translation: CASNTGTVYSRQPQHF.

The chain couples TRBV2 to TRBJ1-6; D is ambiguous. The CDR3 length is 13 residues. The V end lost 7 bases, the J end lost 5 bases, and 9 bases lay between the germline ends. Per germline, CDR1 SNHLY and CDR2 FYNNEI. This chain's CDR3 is CASIAEHNSPLHF. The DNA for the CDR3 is TGTGCCAGCATTGCGGAACATAATTCACCCCTCCACTTT.

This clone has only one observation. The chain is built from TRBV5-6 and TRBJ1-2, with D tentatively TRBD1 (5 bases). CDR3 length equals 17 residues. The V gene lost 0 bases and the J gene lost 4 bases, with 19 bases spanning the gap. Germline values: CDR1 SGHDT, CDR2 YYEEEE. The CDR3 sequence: CASSLGTARVGLYGYTF. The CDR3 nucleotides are TGTGCCAGCAGCTTGGGGACCGCCAGGGTGGGCCTCTATGGCTACACCTTC.

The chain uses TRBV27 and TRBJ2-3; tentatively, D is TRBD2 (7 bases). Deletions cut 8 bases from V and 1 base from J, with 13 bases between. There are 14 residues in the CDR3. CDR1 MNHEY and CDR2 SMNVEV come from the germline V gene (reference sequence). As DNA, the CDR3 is TGTGCCAGCGGGGGGGCCTCGGGCACAGATACGCAGTATTTT. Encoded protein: CASGGASGTDTQYF.

CDR3 sequence reads: CASSSTSDYGYTF. The CDR3 nucleotides are TGTGCCAGCAGCTCGACTTCCGACTATGGCTACACCTTC. The J gene is TRBJ1-2, the V gene TRBV6-6; D is unclear. The CDR3 length is 13 residues. V lost 6 bases to trimming and J lost 3 bases, with 11 bases between them. Germline CDR1 is MNHNY and CDR2 is SVGAGI (reference sequence).

CDR3 coding DNA: TGCGCCAGCAGCTTGGTTCTGTCCGAGACAGGGGGCGTAGAGACCCAGTACTTC. Protein product: CASSLVLSETGGVETQYF. The chain has TRBV5-1 and TRBJ2-5, with 10 bases matching TRBD1. CDR3 size: 18 residues. Looked up from germline, CDR1 is SGHRS and CDR2 is YFSETQ. The ends lost 0 bases at V and 4 bases at J; junction bases unmatched: 12.

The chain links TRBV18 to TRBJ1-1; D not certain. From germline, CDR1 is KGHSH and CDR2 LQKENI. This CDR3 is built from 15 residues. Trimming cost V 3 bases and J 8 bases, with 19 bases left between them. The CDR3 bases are TGTGCCAGCTCACCTCTGGGAGCAGGAGAGGAGGAAGCTTTCTTT. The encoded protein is CASSPLGAGEEEAFF.

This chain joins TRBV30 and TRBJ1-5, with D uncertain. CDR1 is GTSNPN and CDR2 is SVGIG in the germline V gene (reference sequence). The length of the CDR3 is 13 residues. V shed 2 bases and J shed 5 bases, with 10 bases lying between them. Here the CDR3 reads CAWSLQSDQPQHF. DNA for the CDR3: TGTGCCTGGAGTCTCCAATCGGATCAGCCCCAGCATTTT.

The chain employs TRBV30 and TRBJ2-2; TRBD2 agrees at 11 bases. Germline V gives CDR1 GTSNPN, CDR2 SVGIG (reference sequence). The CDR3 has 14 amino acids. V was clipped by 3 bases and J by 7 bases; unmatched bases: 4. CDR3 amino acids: CAWRTSGEGGELFF. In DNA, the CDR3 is TGTGCCTGGAGGACTAGCGGGGAGGGCGGGGAGCTGTTTTTT.

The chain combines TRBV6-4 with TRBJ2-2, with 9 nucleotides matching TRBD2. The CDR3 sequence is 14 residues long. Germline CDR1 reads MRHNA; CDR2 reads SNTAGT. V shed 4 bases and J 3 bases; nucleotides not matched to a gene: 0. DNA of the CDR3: TGTGCCAGCAGTGCTAGCGGGGACACCGGGGAGCTGTTTTTT. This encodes CASSASGDTGELFF.

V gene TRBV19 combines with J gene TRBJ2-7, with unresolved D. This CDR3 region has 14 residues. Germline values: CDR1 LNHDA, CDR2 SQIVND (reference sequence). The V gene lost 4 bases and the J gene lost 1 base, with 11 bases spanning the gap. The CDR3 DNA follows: TGTGCCAGTAGTACCTTGCCAGATTCCTACGAGCAGTACTTC. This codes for CASSTLPDSYEQYF.

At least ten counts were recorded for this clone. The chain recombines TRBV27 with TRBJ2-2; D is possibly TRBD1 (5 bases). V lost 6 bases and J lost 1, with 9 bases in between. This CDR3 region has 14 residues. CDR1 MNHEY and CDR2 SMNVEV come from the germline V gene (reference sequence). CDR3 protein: CASRGHRNTGELFF. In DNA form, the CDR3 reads TGTGCCAGCAGGGGGCACCGGAACACCGGGGAGCTGTTTTTT.

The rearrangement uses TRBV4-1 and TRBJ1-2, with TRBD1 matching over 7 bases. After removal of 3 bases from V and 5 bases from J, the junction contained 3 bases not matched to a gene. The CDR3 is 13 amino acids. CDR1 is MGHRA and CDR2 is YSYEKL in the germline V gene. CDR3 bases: TGCGCCAGCAGCCACGGGACAGCGTATGGCTACACCTTC. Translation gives CASSHGTAYGYTF.

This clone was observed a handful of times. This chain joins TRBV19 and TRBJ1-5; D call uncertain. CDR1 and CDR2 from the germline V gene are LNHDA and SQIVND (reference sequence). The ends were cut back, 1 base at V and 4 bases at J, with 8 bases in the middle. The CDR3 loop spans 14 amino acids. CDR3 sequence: CASSIGGENQPQHF. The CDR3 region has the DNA TGTGCCAGTAGTATAGGTGGGGAGAATCAGCCCCAGCATTTT.

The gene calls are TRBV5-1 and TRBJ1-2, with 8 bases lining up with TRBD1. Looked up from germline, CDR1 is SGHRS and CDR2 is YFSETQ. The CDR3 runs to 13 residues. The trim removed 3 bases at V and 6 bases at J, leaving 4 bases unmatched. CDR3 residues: CASSSTGVDGYTF. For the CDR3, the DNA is TGCGCCAGCAGCTCGACAGGGGTTGATGGCTACACCTTC.